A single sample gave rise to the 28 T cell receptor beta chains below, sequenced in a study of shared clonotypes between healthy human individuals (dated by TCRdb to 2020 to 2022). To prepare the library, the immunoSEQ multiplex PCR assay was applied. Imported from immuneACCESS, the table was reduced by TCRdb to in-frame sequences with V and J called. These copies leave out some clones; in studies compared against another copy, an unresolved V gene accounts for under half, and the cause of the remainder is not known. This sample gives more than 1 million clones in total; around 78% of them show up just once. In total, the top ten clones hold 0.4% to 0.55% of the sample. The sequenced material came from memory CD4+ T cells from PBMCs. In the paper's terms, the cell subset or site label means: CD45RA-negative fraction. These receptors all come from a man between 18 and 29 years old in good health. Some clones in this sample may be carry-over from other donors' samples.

CDR3 sequence (DNA): TGTGCCAGCAGCCGGGACGGCTACGAGCAGTACTTC. The encoded protein is CASSRDGYEQYF. The chain links TRBV11-2 to TRBJ2-7; the D gene could be TRBD1 or TRBD2 (5 bases each). The V gene lost 5 bases and the J gene lost 3 bases, with 8 bases spanning the gap. Germline CDR1 reads SGHAT; CDR2 reads FQNNGV. The CDR3 runs to 12 residues.

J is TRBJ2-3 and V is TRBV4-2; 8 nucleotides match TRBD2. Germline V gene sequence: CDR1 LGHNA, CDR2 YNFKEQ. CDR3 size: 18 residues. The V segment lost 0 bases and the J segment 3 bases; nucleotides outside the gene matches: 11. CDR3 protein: CASSQDRLRTSQTDTQYF. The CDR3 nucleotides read TGTGCCAGCAGCCAAGATAGGTTGCGGACTAGCCAAACAGATACGCAGTATTTT.

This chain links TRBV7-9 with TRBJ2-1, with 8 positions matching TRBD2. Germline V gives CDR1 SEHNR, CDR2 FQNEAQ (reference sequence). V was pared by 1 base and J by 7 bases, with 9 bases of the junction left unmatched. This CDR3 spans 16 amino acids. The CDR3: CASSLESGGRWNEQFF. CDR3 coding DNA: TGTGCCAGCAGCTTAGAATCGGGCGGGAGGTGGAATGAGCAGTTCTTC.

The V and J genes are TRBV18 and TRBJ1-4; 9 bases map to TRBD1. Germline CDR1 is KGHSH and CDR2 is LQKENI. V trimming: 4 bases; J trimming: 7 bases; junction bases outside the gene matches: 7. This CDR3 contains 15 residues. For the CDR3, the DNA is TGTGCCAGCTCACGTCCGGACAGGGGACGTGAAAAACTGTTTTTT. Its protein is CASSRPDRGREKLFF. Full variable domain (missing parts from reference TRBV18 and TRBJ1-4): NAGVMQNPRHLVRRRGQEARLRCSPMKGHSHVYWYRQLPEEGLKFMVYLQKENIIDESGMPKERFSAEFPKEGPSILRIQQVVRGDSAAYFCASSRPDRGREKLFFGSGTQLSVL.

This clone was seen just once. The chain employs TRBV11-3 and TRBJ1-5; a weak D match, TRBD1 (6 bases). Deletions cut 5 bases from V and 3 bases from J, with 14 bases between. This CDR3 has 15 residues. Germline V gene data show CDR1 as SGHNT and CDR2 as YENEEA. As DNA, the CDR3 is TGTGCCAGCAGCCTGACGGGGGGCAACAATCAGCCCCAGCATTTT. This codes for CASSLTGGNNQPQHF.

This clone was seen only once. The CDR3 DNA is TGTGCCATCAGCGTAGCGGGAGGCACATCCTACGAGCAGTACTTC. Its protein is CAISVAGGTSYEQYF. The chain employs TRBV10-3 and TRBJ2-7; 10 nucleotides align to TRBD2. Trimming took 6 bases from V and 1 from J; bases not matched to a gene: 6. The CDR3 consists of 15 residues. The germline gives CDR1 ENHRY, CDR2 SYGVKD.

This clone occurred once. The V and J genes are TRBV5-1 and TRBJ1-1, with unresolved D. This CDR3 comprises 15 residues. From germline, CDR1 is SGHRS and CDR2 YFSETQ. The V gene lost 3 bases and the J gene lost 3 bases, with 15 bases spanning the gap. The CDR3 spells CASSSINVQDTEAFF. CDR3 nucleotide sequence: TGCGCCAGCAGCTCGATAAATGTTCAGGACACTGAAGCTTTCTTT.

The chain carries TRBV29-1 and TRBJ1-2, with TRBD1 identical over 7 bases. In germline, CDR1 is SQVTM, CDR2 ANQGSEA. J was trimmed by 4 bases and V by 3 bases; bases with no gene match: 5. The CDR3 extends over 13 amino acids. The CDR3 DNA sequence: TGCAGCGTTGAGGTCAGGGGGACCTATGGCTACACCTTC. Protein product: CSVEVRGTYGYTF.

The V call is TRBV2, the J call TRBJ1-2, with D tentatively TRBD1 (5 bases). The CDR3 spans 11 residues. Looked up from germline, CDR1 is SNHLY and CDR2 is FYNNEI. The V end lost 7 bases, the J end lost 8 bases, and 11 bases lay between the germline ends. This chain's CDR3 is CASMAGFGYTF. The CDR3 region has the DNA TGTGCCAGCATGGCAGGGTTCGGCTACACCTTC. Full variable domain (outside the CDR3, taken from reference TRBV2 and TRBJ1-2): EPEVTQTPSHQVTQMGQEVILRCVPISNHLYFYWYRQILGQKVEFLVSFYNNEISEKSEIFDDQFSVERPDGSNFTLKIRSTKLEDSAMYFCASMAGFGYTFGSGTRLTVV.

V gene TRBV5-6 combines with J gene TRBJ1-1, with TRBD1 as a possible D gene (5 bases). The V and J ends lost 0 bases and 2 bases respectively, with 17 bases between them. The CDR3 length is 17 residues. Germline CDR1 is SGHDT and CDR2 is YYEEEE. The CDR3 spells CASSLVGSGLGNTEAFF. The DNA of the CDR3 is TGTGCCAGCAGCTTGGTTGGGTCGGGGCTTGGTAACACTGAAGCTTTCTTT.

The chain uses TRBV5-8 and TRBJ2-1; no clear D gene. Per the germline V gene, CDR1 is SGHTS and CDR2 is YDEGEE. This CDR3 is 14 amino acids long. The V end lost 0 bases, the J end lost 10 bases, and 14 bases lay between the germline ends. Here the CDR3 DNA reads TGTGCCAGCAGCTTGGAGGTAGGACGAGGAGAGCAGTTCTTC. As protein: CASSLEVGRGEQFF.

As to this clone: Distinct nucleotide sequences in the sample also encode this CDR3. This CDR3 reads CASSPLGGSTDTQYF. The DNA for the CDR3 is TGTGCCAGCTCACCGTTAGGCGGGAGCACAGATACGCAGTATTTT. The J gene is TRBJ2-3, the V gene TRBV18, with D perhaps TRBD2 (5 bases). CDR1 and CDR2 (germline): KGHSH, LQKENI. The CDR3 loop spans 15 amino acids. The V gene lost 3 bases and the J gene lost 0 bases, with 10 bases spanning the gap.

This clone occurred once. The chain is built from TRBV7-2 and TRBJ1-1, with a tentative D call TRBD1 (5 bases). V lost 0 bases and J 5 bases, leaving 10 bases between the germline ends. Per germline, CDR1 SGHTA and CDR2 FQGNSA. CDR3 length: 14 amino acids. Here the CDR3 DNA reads TGTGCCAGCAGCTTAGCGGGGGGAGAGACTGAAGCTTTCTTT. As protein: CASSLAGGETEAFF.

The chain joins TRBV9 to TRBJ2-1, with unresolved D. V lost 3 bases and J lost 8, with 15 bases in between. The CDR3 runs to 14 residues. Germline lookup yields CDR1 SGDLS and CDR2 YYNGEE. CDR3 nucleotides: TGTGCCAGCAGCGCCCCTACTTCCACCTATGAGCAGTTCTTC. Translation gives CASSAPTSTYEQFF.

The CDR3 DNA reads as TGTGCCAGCAGCCAACAAACTAGCGGAAGCTCCTACAATGAGCAGTTCTTC. This gives the protein CASSQQTSGSSYNEQFF. The chain employs TRBV4-2 and TRBJ2-1; 8 bases match TRBD2. The CDR3 contains 17 residues. Germline V gene lookup returns CDR1 LGHNA and CDR2 YNFKEQ. Germline trimming cut 2 bases from V and 0 bases from J; bases unmatched to any gene: 6.

The DNA for the CDR3 is TGCGCCAGCAGCTATAGCGGGGCTAGCTCCTACGAGCAGTACTTC. It yields the protein CASSYSGASSYEQYF. The V gene is TRBV5-1, the J gene TRBJ2-7; TRBD2 aligns across 8 bases. The germline CDR1 and CDR2 sequences are SGHRS and YFSETQ. The CDR3 contains 15 residues. Germline trimming cut 3 bases from V and 0 bases from J; bases unmatched to any gene: 5.

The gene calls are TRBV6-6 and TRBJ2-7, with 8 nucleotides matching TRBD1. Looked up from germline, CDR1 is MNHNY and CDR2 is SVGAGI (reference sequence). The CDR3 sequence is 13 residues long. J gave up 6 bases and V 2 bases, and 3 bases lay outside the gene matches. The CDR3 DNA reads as TGTGCCAGCAGTTACCCCGACAGGGGCGAGCAGTACTTC. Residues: CASSYPDRGEQYF.

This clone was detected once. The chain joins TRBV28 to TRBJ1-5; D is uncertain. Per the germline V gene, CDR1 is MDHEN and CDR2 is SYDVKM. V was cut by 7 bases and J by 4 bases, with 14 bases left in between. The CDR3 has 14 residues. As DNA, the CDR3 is TGTGCCAGCACCTCTGGGTCCTTGAATCAGCCCCAGCATTTT. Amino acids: CASTSGSLNQPQHF.

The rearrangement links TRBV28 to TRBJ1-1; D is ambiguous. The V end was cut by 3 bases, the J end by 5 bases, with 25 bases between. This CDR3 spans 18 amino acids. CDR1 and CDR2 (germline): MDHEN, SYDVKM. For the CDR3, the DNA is TGTGCCAGCAGTTTTGAGGTTGGGCAGACTAAGGTGAGGACTGAAGCTTTCTTT. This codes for CASSFEVGQTKVRTEAFF.

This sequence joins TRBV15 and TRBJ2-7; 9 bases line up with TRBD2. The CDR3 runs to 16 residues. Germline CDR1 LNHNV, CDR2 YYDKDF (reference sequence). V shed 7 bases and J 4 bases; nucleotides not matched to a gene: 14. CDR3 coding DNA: TGTGCCACCACCCGTGGGGTAGCGGGAGAAAGGTACGAGCAGTACTTC. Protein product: CATTRGVAGERYEQYF.

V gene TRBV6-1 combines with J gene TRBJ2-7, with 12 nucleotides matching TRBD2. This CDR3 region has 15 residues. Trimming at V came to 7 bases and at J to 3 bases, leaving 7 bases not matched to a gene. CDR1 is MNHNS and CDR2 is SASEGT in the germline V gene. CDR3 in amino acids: CASNPSTSGSYEQYF. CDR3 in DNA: TGTGCCAGCAACCCCTCGACTAGCGGGAGCTACGAGCAGTACTTC.

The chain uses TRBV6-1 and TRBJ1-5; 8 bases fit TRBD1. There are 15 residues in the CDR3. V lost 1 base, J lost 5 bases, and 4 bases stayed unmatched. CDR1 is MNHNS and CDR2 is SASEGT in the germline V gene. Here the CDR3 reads CASSEGDRMYQPQHF. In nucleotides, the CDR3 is TGTGCCAGCAGTGAAGGGGACAGGATGTATCAGCCCCAGCATTTT.

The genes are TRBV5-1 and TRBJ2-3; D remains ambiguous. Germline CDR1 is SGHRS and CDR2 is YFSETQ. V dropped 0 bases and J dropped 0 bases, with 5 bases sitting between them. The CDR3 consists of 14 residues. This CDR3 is CASSLGPSTDTQYF. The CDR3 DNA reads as TGCGCCAGCAGCTTGGGACCCAGCACAGATACGCAGTATTTT.

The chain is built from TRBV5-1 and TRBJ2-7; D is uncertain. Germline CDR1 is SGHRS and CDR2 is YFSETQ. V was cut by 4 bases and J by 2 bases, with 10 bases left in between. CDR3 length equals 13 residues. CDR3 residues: CASSPDRAYEQYF. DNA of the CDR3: TGCGCCAGCAGCCCGGACCGGGCCTACGAGCAGTACTTC. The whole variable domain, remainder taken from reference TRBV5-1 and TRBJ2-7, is KAGVTQTPRYLIKTRGQQVTLSCSPISGHRSVSWYQQTPGQGLQFLFEYFSETQRNKGNFPGRFSGRQFSNSRSEMNVSTLELGDSALYLCASSPDRAYEQYFGPGTRLTVT.

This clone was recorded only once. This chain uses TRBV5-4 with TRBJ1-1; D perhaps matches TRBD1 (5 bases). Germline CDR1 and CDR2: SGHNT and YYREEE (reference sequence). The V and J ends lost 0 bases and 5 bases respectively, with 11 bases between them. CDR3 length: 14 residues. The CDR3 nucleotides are TGTGCCAGCAGCTTGGTTGTGGGGGGAACTGAAGCTTTCTTT. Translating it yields CASSLVVGGTEAFF.

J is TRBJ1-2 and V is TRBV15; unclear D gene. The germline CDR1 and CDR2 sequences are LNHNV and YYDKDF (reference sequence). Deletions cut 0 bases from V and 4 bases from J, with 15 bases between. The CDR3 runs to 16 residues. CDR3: CATSRDRAAEPYGYTF. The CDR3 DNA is TGTGCCACCAGCAGAGATCGGGCCGCGGAGCCCTATGGCTACACCTTC.

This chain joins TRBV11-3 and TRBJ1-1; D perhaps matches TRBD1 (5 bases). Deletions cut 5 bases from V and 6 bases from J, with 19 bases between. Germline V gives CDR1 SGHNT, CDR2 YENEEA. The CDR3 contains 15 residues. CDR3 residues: CASSPRGKGTAEAFF. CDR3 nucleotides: TGTGCCAGCAGCCCCCGGGGGAAGGGGACCGCTGAAGCTTTCTTT.

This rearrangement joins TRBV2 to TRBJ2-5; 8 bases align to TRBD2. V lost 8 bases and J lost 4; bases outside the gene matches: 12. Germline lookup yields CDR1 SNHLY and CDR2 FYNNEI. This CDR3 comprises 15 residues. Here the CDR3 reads CASSRGAGGGETQYF. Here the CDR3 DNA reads TGTGCCAGCTCTCGAGGGGCGGGAGGCGGAGAGACCCAGTACTTC.